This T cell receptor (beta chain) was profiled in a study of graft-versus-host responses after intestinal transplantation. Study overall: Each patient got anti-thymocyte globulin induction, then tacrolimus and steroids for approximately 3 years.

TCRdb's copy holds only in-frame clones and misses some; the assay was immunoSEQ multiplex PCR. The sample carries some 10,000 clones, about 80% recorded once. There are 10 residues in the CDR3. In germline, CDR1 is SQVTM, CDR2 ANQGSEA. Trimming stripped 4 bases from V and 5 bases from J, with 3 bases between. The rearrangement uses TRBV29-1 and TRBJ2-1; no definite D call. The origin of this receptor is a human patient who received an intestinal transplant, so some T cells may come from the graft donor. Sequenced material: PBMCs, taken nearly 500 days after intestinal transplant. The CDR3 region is CSVGDNEQFF. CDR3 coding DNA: TGCAGCGTTGGGGACAATGAGCAGTTCTTC.